What follows are 21 T cell receptor beta chains derived from one specimen sequenced in a study of blood T cell repertoires in COVID-19. Measured with immunoSEQ multiplex PCR; TCRdb has only the in-frame clones, and not every one. The sample consists of fewer than 350,000 clones, 85% of them appearing once. The sample consisted of PBMCs or T cells enriched from blood (not recorded which). These receptors were collected from a woman in her forties or fifties who had recovered from COVID-19.

This sequence joins TRBV10-2 and TRBJ1-1; D gene uncertain. Deletions cut 9 bases from V and 3 bases from J, with 11 bases between. Germline V gives CDR1 WSHSY, CDR2 SAAADI. The CDR3 consists of 12 residues. The DNA of the CDR3 is TGCGCCAGTTCGAGCGGGGACACTGAAGCTTTCTTT. It codes for CASSSGDTEAFF.

The genes are TRBV7-7 and TRBJ2-7, with D tentatively TRBD2 (6 bases). In germline, CDR1 is SSHAT, CDR2 FNYEAQ (reference sequence). The CDR3 totals 15 residues. Trimming cost V 3 bases and J 3 bases, with 15 bases left between them. The CDR3 DNA reads TGTGCCAGCAGCTTCGGGACGGAGGGCTTCTACGAGCAGTACTTC. Its translation is CASSFGTEGFYEQYF.

This clone was found once. V usage is TRBV2 and J usage is TRBJ2-7; the match to TRBD1 covers 7 bases. Trimming took 6 bases from V and 1 from J; bases not matched to a gene: 0. CDR3 length: 12 residues. Germline V lookup: CDR1 SNHLY, CDR2 FYNNEI. The CDR3, as DNA: TGTGCCAGCAGGACAGGGTCCTACGAGCAGTACTTC. Translated, it gives CASRTGSYEQYF.

The V gene is TRBV5-1, the J gene TRBJ1-1; TRBD1 agrees at 7 bases. V dropped 0 bases and J dropped 0; count of bases not matched to a gene: 2. The germline gives CDR1 SGHRS, CDR2 YFSETQ. The CDR3 extends over 15 amino acids. Here the CDR3 DNA reads TGCGCCAGCAGCTTGGTGACAGGGATGAACACTGAAGCTTTCTTT. Protein: CASSLVTGMNTEAFF.

V and J are TRBV7-9 and TRBJ1-1; 9 nucleotides agree with TRBD1. Trimming took 4 bases from V and 5 from J; bases not matched to a gene: 8. In germline, CDR1 is SEHNR, CDR2 FQNEAQ (reference sequence). The CDR3 runs 15 residues. The CDR3 sequence is CASSWGQGSATEAFF. CDR3 coding DNA: TGTGCCAGCAGCTGGGGACAGGGAAGTGCAACTGAAGCTTTCTTT.

This sequence joins TRBV9 and TRBJ2-1; D is possibly TRBD2 (6 bases). Germline V gene lookup returns CDR1 SGDLS and CDR2 YYNGEE. With 0 bases removed from V and 9 bases from J, the gap between germline ends came to 10 bases. This CDR3 is built from 13 residues. DNA of the CDR3: TGTGCCAGCAGCGTAGCAAGCGGGCCTGAGCAGTTCTTC. Residues: CASSVASGPEQFF.

Points on this clone: This same CDR3 is encoded by further DNA sequences in the sample. This sequence joins TRBV30 and TRBJ1-2; TRBD1 agrees at 7 bases. CDR1 and CDR2 from the germline V gene are GTSNPN and SVGIG (reference sequence). V shed 3 bases, J shed 1 base, and the junction held 8 bases outside the gene matches. The CDR3 covers 15 residues. CDR3 residues: CAWSPGQGGNYGYTF. The CDR3 DNA is TGTGCCTGGAGCCCCGGGCAGGGGGGTAACTATGGCTACACCTTC.

This clone was seen more than once but under ten times. The chain combines TRBV5-5 with TRBJ2-5; perhaps TRBD2 as D (5 bases). CDR1 is SGHKS and CDR2 is YYEKEE in the germline V gene (reference sequence). This CDR3 has 16 residues. Trimming left V 0 bases short and J 2 bases short, with 14 bases between. The CDR3, as DNA: TGTGCCAGCAGCTTGGAGTCTTTCGGGGATCAAGAGACCCAGTACTTC. It translates to CASSLESFGDQETQYF.

The chain has TRBV30 and TRBJ1-3, with a weak D call TRBD1 (5 bases). This CDR3 has 12 residues. Germline CDR1 and CDR2: GTSNPN and SVGIG (reference sequence). Trimming pared 5 bases from V and 10 bases from J, leaving 15 bases between. The CDR3 sequence: CAWVDGGTTIYF. DNA of the CDR3: TGTGCCTGGGTGGATGGGGGGACGACCATATATTTT.

The chain uses TRBV30 and TRBJ2-5; the D gene is possibly TRBD1 (5 bases). V shed 1 base and J shed 2 bases, with 11 bases lying between them. CDR1 and CDR2 from the germline V gene are GTSNPN and SVGIG (reference sequence). This CDR3 is 14 amino acids long. CDR3 coding DNA: TGTGCCTGGAGTGCCGGAGACAGTCAAGAGACCCAGTACTTC. Its protein is CAWSAGDSQETQYF.

The chain joins TRBV7-8 to TRBJ1-6, with D unclear. Per the germline V gene, CDR1 is SGHVS and CDR2 is FQNEAQ. V was shortened by 1 base and J by 6 bases, with 13 bases between the two germline ends. This CDR3 contains 16 residues. The CDR3 nucleotides are TGTGCCAGCAGCTTAGGAAGCACCTCTCTTAATTCACCCCTCCACTTT. It translates to CASSLGSTSLNSPLHF.

This clone has only one observation. The chain couples TRBV18 to TRBJ1-1, with D possibly matching TRBD1 (6 bases). This CDR3 comprises 14 residues. The V gene's germline CDR1 is KGHSH and CDR2 LQKENI. V lost 6 bases, J lost 0 bases, and 11 bases lay in between. For the CDR3, the DNA is TGTGCCAGCTCCACAGGGATAATGAACACTGAAGCTTTCTTT. Its translation: CASSTGIMNTEAFF.

This clone was seen a few times. This chain's CDR3 is CASSLVPGGDTEAFF. CDR3 nucleotides: TGTGCCAGCAGCTTAGTTCCAGGAGGGGATACTGAAGCTTTCTTT. The chain recombines TRBV11-2 with TRBJ1-1; a possible D gene is TRBD1 (5 bases). From germline, CDR1 is SGHAT and CDR2 FQNNGV. The V end lost 1 base, the J end lost 5 bases, and 14 bases lay between the germline ends. CDR3 length: 15 amino acids. The complete variable domain, with remaining parts taken from reference TRBV11-2 and TRBJ1-1, reads EAGVAQSPRYKIIEKRQSVAFWCNPISGHATLYWYQQILGQGPKLLIQFQNNGVVDDSQLPKDRFSAERLKGVDSTLKIQPAKLEDSAVYLCASSLVPGGDTEAFFGQGTRLTVV.

The rearrangement uses TRBV3-1 (or the pseudogene TRBV3-2) and TRBJ1-1, with unresolved D. This CDR3 is built from 16 residues. Germline V gene sequence: CDR1 LGHDT, CDR2 YNNKEL (reference sequence). Trimming pared 1 base from V and 1 base from J, leaving 13 bases between. DNA of the CDR3: TGTGCCAGCAGCCAAGGCGTCGGGATATCGAACACTGAAGCTTTCTTT. This gives the protein CASSQGVGISNTEAFF.

This chain connects TRBV7-2 to TRBJ2-7; no clear D. V lost 1 base and J 3 bases, leaving 7 bases between the germline ends. The CDR3 runs 13 residues. Germline assignment: CDR1 SGHTA and CDR2 FQGNSA. The CDR3 sequence is CASSLVVRYEQYF. CDR3 DNA: TGTGCCAGCAGCTTAGTCGTCCGCTACGAGCAGTACTTC.

The DNA of the CDR3 is TGCGCCAGCAGCCAAGAGCCAGGGGGATATGGCTACACCTTC. Translating gives CASSQEPGGYGYTF. The chain combines TRBV4-3 with TRBJ1-2; 7 nucleotides match TRBD1. The trim removed 0 bases at V and 5 bases at J, leaving 3 bases unmatched. The CDR3 totals 14 residues. The germline V gene encodes CDR1 LGHNA and CDR2 YSLEER.

CDR3 DNA: TGCGCCAGCAGCTTAACAGGGGGCTCGGATGAAGCTTTCTTT. It translates to CASSLTGGSDEAFF. The rearrangement joins TRBV5-1 to TRBJ1-1, with 9 bases aligning to TRBD1. V trimming: 2 bases; J trimming: 7 bases; junction bases outside the gene matches: 6. CDR1 is SGHRS and CDR2 is YFSETQ in the germline V gene. CDR3 length: 14 residues.

There are a few counts of this clone. Here the CDR3 reads CATRASGEGTDTQYF. The CDR3 nucleotides are TGTGCCACCAGGGCGAGCGGGGAGGGCACAGATACGCAGTATTTT. The chain is built from TRBV24-1 and TRBJ2-3; 7 bases match TRBD2. Per germline, CDR1 KGHDR and CDR2 SFDVKD. Unmatched junction bases numbered 7, after V lost 7 bases and J lost 1 base. The CDR3 extends over 15 amino acids.

The chain is built from TRBV6-5 and TRBJ2-1; 8 positions match TRBD1. The CDR3 spans 15 residues. The V gene end was trimmed by 5 bases and the J gene end by 1 base; junction bases not matched to a gene: 4. Germline-derived CDR1 and CDR2 are MNHEY and SVGAGI. The CDR3 DNA reads as TGTGCCAGCAGTCGCCGGGACAGGTCCTACAATGAGCAGTTCTTC. This encodes CASSRRDRSYNEQFF.

This clone showed up just once. The rearrangement uses TRBV29-1 and TRBJ2-3, with 11 bases aligning to TRBD2. The CDR3 loop spans 18 amino acids. Germline CDR1 reads SQVTM; CDR2 reads ANQGSEA. With 2 bases clipped from V and 2 bases from J, the junction kept 12 bases outside the gene matches. The CDR3 loop reads CSVEHSGGASFLTDTQYF. Here the CDR3 DNA reads TGCAGCGTTGAACATAGCGGGGGGGCCTCATTCCTCACAGATACGCAGTATTTT.

J is TRBJ2-6 and V is TRBV19, with 8 bases aligning to TRBD1. The V segment lost 6 bases and the J segment 2 bases; nucleotides outside the gene matches: 21. In germline, CDR1 is LNHDA, CDR2 SQIVND (reference sequence). The CDR3 sequence is 21 residues long. CDR3 in DNA: TGTGCCAGTAGGCGTAAGGCCGGGACAGGCAAGATCAGGGCTGGGGCCAACGTCCTGACTTTC. Amino acid sequence: CASRRKAGTGKIRAGANVLTF.